Ten or more counts support the clone carrying this TCR beta chain. Its antigen is currently unknown. Germline V gene sequence: CDR1 MNHEY, CDR2 SMNVEV (reference sequence). There are 12 residues in the CDR3. V dropped 5 bases and J dropped 4 bases, with 9 bases sitting between them. The data were obtained in a study of early T cells in non-severe SARS-CoV-2 infection. Study overall: Sequencing was performed on bulk RNA from unsorted whole blood, leaving chains unpaired. Study-wide results and limits: VDJdb matching skewed toward anti-spike CD8 responses, missing private and CD4 specificities.

Unique molecular identifiers (one per individual cDNA molecule) were attached. MiXCR, applied by TCRdb to the 5' RACE reads, yields one record per CDR3 protein. The sample consists of approximately 65,000 distinct CDR3 sequences, around 14% of them appearing once. The rearrangement links TRBV27 to TRBJ2-7; D is uncertain. The specimen sequenced was whole blood. This receptor was taken from an adult who was a healthcare worker with PCR-confirmed SARS-CoV-2 infection or an uninfected control (not recorded which). The CDR3 region has the DNA TGTGCCAGCAGTGGAACAGAGTACGAGCAGTACTTC. This gives the protein CASSGTEYEQYF.